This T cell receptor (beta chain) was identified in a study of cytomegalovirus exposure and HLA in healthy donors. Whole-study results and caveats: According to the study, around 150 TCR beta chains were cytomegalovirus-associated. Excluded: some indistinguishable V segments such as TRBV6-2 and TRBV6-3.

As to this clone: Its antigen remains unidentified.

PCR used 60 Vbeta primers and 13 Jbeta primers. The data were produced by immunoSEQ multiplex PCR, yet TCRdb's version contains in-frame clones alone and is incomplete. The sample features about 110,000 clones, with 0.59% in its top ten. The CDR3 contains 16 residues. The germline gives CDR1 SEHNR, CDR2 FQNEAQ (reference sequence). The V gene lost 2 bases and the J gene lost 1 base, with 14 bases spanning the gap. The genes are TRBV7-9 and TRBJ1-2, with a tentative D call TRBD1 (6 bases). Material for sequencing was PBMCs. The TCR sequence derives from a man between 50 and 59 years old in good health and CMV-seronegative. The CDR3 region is CASSLSGARVNYGYTF. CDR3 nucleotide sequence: TGTGCCAGCAGCTTATCAGGGGCGCGGGTTAACTATGGCTACACCTTC.